These 21 T cell receptor beta chains were sequenced from one sample in a study of vaccination and CD4 T cells after COVID-19. These TCRs are of unknown antigen specificity. Treatment denoted: approximately 10-day PBMC culture with coronavirus spike peptide pools or control peptides (ViraFEST assay). The Oncomine TCR Beta short-read assay was what sequenced the DNA obtained from cultured CD4+ T cells. TCRdb re-called the PCR reads with MiXCR, one entry per CDR3 protein. The sample has around 8,100 distinct CDR3 sequences; roughly a fifth are singletons. This specimen was CD4+ T cells from blood, cultured in vitro, taken after SARS-CoV-2 vaccination. The receptors were sampled from a human donor who had recovered from COVID-19.

The V and J genes are TRBV15 and TRBJ2-3; the D is unclear. Trimming removed 0 bases from V and 0 bases from J, with 7 bases in between. This CDR3 spans 15 amino acids. CDR1 is LNHNV, CDR2 YYDKDF, per germline (reference sequence). CDR3 bases: TGTGCCACCAGCAGAGAACTTTATAGCACAGATACGCAGTATTTT. Its protein product is CATSRELYSTDTQYF.

This chain joins TRBV19 and TRBJ1-2; 7 bases fit TRBD1. The CDR3 has 12 amino acids. CDR1 and CDR2 from the germline V gene are LNHDA and SQIVND (reference sequence). J was trimmed by 4 bases and V by 9 bases; bases with no gene match: 5. CDR3 sequence: CASRQGGYGYTF. Written as DNA, the CDR3 is TGTGCCAGCAGACAGGGAGGCTATGGCTACACCTTC.

The chain joins TRBV7-8 to TRBJ1-1; 8 bases are shared with TRBD1. This CDR3 contains 14 residues. Germline lookup yields CDR1 SGHVS and CDR2 FQNEAQ. V was pared by 5 bases and J by 3 bases, with 5 bases of the junction left unmatched. In DNA, the CDR3 is TGTGCCAGCAGCCCAGGGGGCGCCTACACTGAAGCTTTCTTT. Translation: CASSPGGAYTEAFF.

This clonotype was recorded at least ten times. This chain uses TRBV28 with TRBJ2-5; 7 nucleotides line up with TRBD2. In germline, CDR1 is MDHEN, CDR2 SYDVKM. The CDR3 contains 12 residues. The junction had 3 bases not matched to a gene; V was cut back by 7 bases and J by 4 bases. The CDR3 region is CASTGGGETQYF. In nucleotides, the CDR3 is TGTGCCAGCACGGGGGGAGGAGAGACCCAGTACTTC. Drawing the rest from reference TRBV28 and TRBJ2-5, the complete variable domain is DVKVTQSSRYLVKRTGEKVFLECVQDMDHENMFWYRQDPGLGLRLIYFSYDVKMKEKGDIPEGYSVSREKKERFSLILESASTNQTSMYLCASTGGGETQYFGPGTRLLVL.

CDR3 region: CASSYLGQGAYLEQYF. The DNA of the CDR3 is TGTGCCAGCAGTTACCTCGGACAGGGGGCGTATCTCGAGCAGTACTTC. V is TRBV28 and J is TRBJ2-7; 11 nucleotides match TRBD1. CDR1 is MDHEN and CDR2 is SYDVKM in the germline V gene. This CDR3 region has 16 residues. The V gene end was trimmed by 4 bases and the J gene end by 6 bases; junction bases not matched to a gene: 11.

This clonotype has more than one count but fewer than ten. This chain uses TRBV5-8 with TRBJ2-1; tentatively, D is TRBD2 (5 bases). The germline V gene has CDR1 SGHTS and CDR2 YDEGEE. V was shortened by 0 bases and J by 8 bases, with 18 bases between the two germline ends. This CDR3 contains 16 residues. CDR3 sequence reads: CASSLGVQRARDEQFF. DNA of the CDR3: TGTGCCAGCAGCTTGGGAGTACAGAGGGCTAGAGATGAGCAGTTCTTC.

A few counts support this clonotype. V is TRBV7-8 and J is TRBJ2-2; D is unclear. The CDR3 consists of 14 residues. Trimming shortened V by 5 bases and J by 1 base, and 8 bases separated the two germline ends. CDR1 is SGHVS and CDR2 is FQNEAQ in the germline V gene. The CDR3 nucleotides read TGTGCCAGCAGCGGGTCGGGGAACACCGGGGAGCTGTTTTTT. Translating gives CASSGSGNTGELFF.

This clonotype was detected only a few times. The rearrangement joins TRBV28 to TRBJ2-7; TRBD1 matches at 9 bases. The CDR3 totals 15 residues. CDR1 and CDR2 (germline): MDHEN, SYDVKM. J gave up 3 bases and V 1 base, and 4 bases lay outside the gene matches. CDR3 bases: TGTGCCAGCAGTTTATCACCGGGACAGGGCTACGAGCAGTACTTC. Its translation: CASSLSPGQGYEQYF.

This chain uses TRBV27 with TRBJ1-2; tentatively, D is TRBD1 (5 bases). Germline CDR1 is MNHEY and CDR2 is SMNVEV (reference sequence). The CDR3 totals 16 residues. V was trimmed by 1 base and J by 4 bases, leaving 16 bases between them. The CDR3 sequence: CASSLLIGDSFYGYTF. The DNA for the CDR3 is TGTGCCAGCAGTTTATTGATAGGCGACAGCTTCTATGGCTACACCTTC.

The table lists this clonotype with a few counts. This sequence joins TRBV25-1 and TRBJ2-7; TRBD1 aligns across 9 bases. V dropped 3 bases and J dropped 6; count of bases not matched to a gene: 6. CDR3 size: 14 residues. Germline CDR1 and CDR2: MGHDK and SYGVNS. The CDR3 DNA follows: TGTGCCAGCAGTGACTGGGACAGGGTAGGCGAGCAGTACTTC. This codes for CASSDWDRVGEQYF.

This clonotype was picked up a small number of times. The chain carries TRBV6-2 or TRBV6-3 and TRBJ2-1, with D perhaps being TRBD1 or TRBD2 (5 bases each). Germline CDR1 MNHEY, CDR2 SVGEGT. CDR3 length: 16 residues. The V and J ends lost 0 bases and 15 bases respectively, with 24 bases between them. The CDR3 DNA reads TGTGCCAGCAGTTACTCGCACCAAGCCGGGACCTCGGGTGCGTTCTTC. This encodes CASSYSHQAGTSGAFF.

The J gene is TRBJ2-1, the V gene TRBV6-1; 9 bases agree with TRBD1. The V gene end was trimmed by 4 bases and the J gene end by 2 bases; junction bases not matched to a gene: 9. CDR1 is MNHNS, CDR2 SASEGT, per germline. The CDR3 is made up of 17 amino acids. The CDR3 loop reads CASSARPGQGTYNEQFF. The CDR3 DNA follows: TGTGCCAGCAGTGCCCGACCGGGACAGGGAACCTACAATGAGCAGTTCTTC.

The chain links TRBV11-3 to TRBJ1-1, with D maybe TRBD1 (5 bases). The CDR3 consists of 18 residues. The germline V gene has CDR1 SGHNT and CDR2 YENEEA. V was clipped by 0 bases and J by 2 bases, with 19 bases between them. The CDR3: CASSLDWGSGYTNTEAFF. Here the CDR3 DNA reads TGTGCCAGCAGCTTAGATTGGGGATCAGGGTACACCAACACTGAAGCTTTCTTT.

The chain links TRBV7-9 to TRBJ1-1, with TRBD1 matching over 9 bases. Germline CDR1 is SEHNR and CDR2 is FQNEAQ (reference sequence). The CDR3 spans 13 residues. V lost 4 bases to trimming and J lost 3 bases; unmatched junction nucleotides: 0. CDR3 sequence (DNA): TGTGCCAGCAGCTGGGACAGGGACACTGAAGCTTTCTTT. It is translated as CASSWDRDTEAFF.

This clonotype is labeled medium-sized. The chain employs TRBV29-1 and TRBJ2-7, with a weak D call TRBD1 (5 bases). Trimming took off 7 bases at V and 6 bases at J, with 13 bases between the two ends. Per the germline V gene, CDR1 is SQVTM and CDR2 is ANQGSEA. The CDR3 length is 11 residues. The DNA for the CDR3 is TGCAGCGGTTCGACAGTGGGCGAGCAGTACTTC. Residues: CSGSTVGEQYF.

The chain recombines TRBV6-5 with TRBJ2-1; no definite D call. Looked up from germline, CDR1 is MNHEY and CDR2 is SVGAGI. Trimming removed 0 bases at V and 3 bases at J, with 6 bases between. The CDR3 contains 14 residues. The CDR3 coding sequence is TGTGCCAGCAGTTACTCGAGTGGCTACAATGAGCAGTTCTTC. Encoded protein: CASSYSSGYNEQFF.

By proportion, this clonotype is medium-sized. The V call is TRBV6-1, the J call TRBJ2-6; D is ambiguous. CDR1 is MNHNS and CDR2 is SASEGT in the germline V gene. Trimming stripped 6 bases from V and 3 bases from J, with 6 bases between. The CDR3 covers 13 residues. CDR3 loop: CASSWVGANVLTF. CDR3 nucleotides: TGTGCCAGCAGCTGGGTTGGGGCCAACGTCCTGACTTTC.

By proportion, this clonotype is medium-sized. The gene calls are TRBV6-1 and TRBJ1-6, with D possibly matching TRBD1 (6 bases). CDR1 is MNHNS and CDR2 is SASEGT in the germline V gene. The CDR3 has 16 amino acids. The V end lost 6 bases, the J end lost 6 bases, and 18 bases lay between the germline ends. CDR3 amino acids: CASRTLTGLSNSPLHF. In DNA form, the CDR3 reads TGTGCCAGCAGGACTTTGACAGGTCTGAGTAATTCACCCCTCCACTTT.

The chain has TRBV28 and TRBJ2-1; D gene uncertain. V lost 3 bases, J lost 12 bases, and 9 bases lay in between. CDR1 and CDR2 from the germline V gene are MDHEN and SYDVKM. There are 11 residues in the CDR3. The CDR3 nucleotides are TGTGCCAGCAGTTTGGGTTTGGGGCAGTTCTTC. It specifies CASSLGLGQFF.

This clonotype is medium-sized in the sample. This rearrangement joins TRBV20-1 to TRBJ2-5; 8 positions match TRBD2. Germline loops: CDR1 DFQATT, CDR2 SNEGSKA (reference sequence). CDR3 length: 13 residues. With 2 bases clipped from V and 4 bases from J, the junction kept 3 bases outside the gene matches. CDR3 in amino acids: CSARLSGGETQYF. CDR3 bases: TGCAGTGCTAGACTAAGCGGGGGAGAGACCCAGTACTTC.

This clonotype is judged medium-sized. The chain combines TRBV20-1 with TRBJ1-5; possibly TRBD1 for D (6 bases). This CDR3 region has 14 residues. Germline loops: CDR1 DFQATT, CDR2 SNEGSKA (reference sequence). With 3 bases removed from V and 7 bases from J, the gap between germline ends came to 16 bases. The CDR3, as DNA: TGCAGTGCTAGTAGTGGGGGCGTAGGCCAGCCCCAGCATTTT. Residues: CSASSGGVGQPQHF.